What follows are 2 T cell receptor beta chains derived from one specimen sequenced in a study of T cell responses to AZD1222 COVID-19 vaccine. Generated by immunoSEQ multiplex PCR, the TCRdb table keeps only in-frame clones and is missing some. The sample holds about 120,000 clones, approximately 90% seen once. The source was peripheral blood, collected 28 days after the second dose of the MenACWY control vaccine. These receptor sequences come from an adult who received the MenACWY meningococcal vaccine as a control.

The V and J genes are TRBV10-1 and TRBJ2-1; TRBD1 might be the D (5 bases). This CDR3 spans 12 amino acids. V was clipped by 6 bases and J by 5 bases, with 8 bases between them. In germline, CDR1 is WNHNN, CDR2 SYGVQD (reference sequence). In nucleotides, the CDR3 is TGCGCCAGCAGGGGGCTGGACAATGAGCAGTTCTTC. This codes for CASRGLDNEQFF.

V gene TRBV5-6 combines with J gene TRBJ1-6; D unresolved. The CDR3 is 14 amino acids. The germline V and J ends were trimmed by 1 base and 5 bases, with 7 bases remaining between them. CDR1 and CDR2 from the germline V gene are SGHDT and YYEEEE. The CDR3 sequence is CASSLTRNNSPLHF. For the CDR3, the DNA is TGTGCCAGCAGCTTGACAAGAAATAATTCACCCCTCCACTTT. Filled out from reference TRBV5-6 and TRBJ1-6, the complete variable domain reads DAGVTQSPTHLIKTRGQQVTLRCSPKSGHDTVSWYQQALGQGPQFIFQYYEEEERQRGNFPDRFSGHQFPNYSSELNVNALLLGDSALYLCASSLTRNNSPLHFGNGTRLTVT.